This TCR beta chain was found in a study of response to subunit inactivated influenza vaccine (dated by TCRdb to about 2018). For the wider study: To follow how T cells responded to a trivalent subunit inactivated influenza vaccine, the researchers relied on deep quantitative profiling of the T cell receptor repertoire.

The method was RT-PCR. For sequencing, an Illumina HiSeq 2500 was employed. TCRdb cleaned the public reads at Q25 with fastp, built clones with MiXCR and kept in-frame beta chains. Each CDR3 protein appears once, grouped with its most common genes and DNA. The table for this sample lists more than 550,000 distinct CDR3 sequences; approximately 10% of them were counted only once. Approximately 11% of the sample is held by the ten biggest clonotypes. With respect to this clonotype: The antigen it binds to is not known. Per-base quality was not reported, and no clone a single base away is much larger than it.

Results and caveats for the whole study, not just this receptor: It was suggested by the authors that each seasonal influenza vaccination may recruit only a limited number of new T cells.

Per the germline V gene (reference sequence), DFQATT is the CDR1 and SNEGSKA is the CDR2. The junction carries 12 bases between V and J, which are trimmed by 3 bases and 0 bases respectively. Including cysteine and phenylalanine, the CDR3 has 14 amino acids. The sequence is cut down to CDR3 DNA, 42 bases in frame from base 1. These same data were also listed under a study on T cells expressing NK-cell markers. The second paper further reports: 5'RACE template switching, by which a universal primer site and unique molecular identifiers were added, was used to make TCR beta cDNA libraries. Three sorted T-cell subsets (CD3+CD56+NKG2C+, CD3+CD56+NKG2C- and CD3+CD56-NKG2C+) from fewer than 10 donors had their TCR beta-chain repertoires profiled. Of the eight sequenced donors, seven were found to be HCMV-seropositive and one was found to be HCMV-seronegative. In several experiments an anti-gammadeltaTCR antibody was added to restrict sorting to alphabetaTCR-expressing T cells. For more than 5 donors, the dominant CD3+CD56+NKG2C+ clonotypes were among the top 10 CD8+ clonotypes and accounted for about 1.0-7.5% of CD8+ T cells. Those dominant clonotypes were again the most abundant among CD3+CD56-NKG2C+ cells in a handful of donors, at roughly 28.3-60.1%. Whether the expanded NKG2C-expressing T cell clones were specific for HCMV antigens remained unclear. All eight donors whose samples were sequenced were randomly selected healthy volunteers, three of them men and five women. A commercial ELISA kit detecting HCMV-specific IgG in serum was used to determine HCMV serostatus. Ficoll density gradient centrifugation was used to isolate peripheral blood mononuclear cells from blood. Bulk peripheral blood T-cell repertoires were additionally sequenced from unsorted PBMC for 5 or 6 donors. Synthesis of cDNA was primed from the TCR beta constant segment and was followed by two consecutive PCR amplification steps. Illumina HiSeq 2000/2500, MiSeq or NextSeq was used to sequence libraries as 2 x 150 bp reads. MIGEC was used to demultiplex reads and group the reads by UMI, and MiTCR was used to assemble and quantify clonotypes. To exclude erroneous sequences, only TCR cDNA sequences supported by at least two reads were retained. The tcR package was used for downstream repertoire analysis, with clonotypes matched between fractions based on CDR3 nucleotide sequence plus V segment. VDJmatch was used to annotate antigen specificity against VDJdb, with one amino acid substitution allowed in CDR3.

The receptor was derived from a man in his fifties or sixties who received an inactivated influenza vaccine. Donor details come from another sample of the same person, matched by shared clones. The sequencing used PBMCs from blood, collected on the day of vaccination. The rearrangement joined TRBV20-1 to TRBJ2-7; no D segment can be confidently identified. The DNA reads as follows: TGCAGTGCTAGTGTGACTTTAAGCTCCTACGAGCAGTACTTC. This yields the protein CSASVTLSSYEQYF.